This T cell receptor beta chain stems from a study of OX40 agonist ivuxolimab in advanced cancers. Study results and caveats: Average numbers of expanded clones were greater in CD8+ T cells than in CD4+.

V shed 5 bases and J shed 10 bases, with 21 bases lying between them. The CDR3 is made up of 15 amino acids. The germline V gene has CDR1 LNHDA and CDR2 SQIVND (reference sequence). As concerns this clone: Its antigen is still unknown.

TCRdb's copy holds only in-frame clones and misses some; the assay was immunoSEQ multiplex PCR. This sample has over 55,000 clones, with about 81% found just once. The sample was CD4+ or CD8+ T cells sorted from blood, taken in a trial of the OX40 agonist ivuxolimab. This sequence originates from an adult with an advanced solid tumor such as melanoma, head and neck, liver or kidney cancer. The rearrangement uses TRBV19 and TRBJ2-1; the D gene is possibly TRBD2 (5 bases). The CDR3: CASSSQRRKGLEQFF. DNA of the CDR3: TGTGCCAGTAGTTCCCAGCGGAGAAAAGGATTGGAGCAGTTCTTC.